A single sample gave rise to the 28 T cell receptor beta chains below, sequenced in a study of T cell repertoires in cytomegalovirus infection. The antigens of these receptors remain unknown. TCRdb passed the reads through MiXCR, listing each CDR3 protein once. The sample gives hundreds of thousands of distinct CDR3 sequences, around a third of which show up once; over 15% is in the top ten. The sequenced sample was cultured PBMCs, obtained from culture after CMV antigen stimulation. These receptors all stem from a human donor in good health (CMV status not recorded). Some clones in this sample may be carry-over from other donors' samples.

This clonotype was recorded at least ten times. This chain uses TRBV7-9 with TRBJ1-1; no clear D. The CDR3 loop spans 15 amino acids. Trimming left V 2 bases short and J 3 bases short, with 13 bases between. Germline CDR1 and CDR2: SEHNR and FQNEAQ (reference sequence). This CDR3 reads CASSLLDVTYTEAFF. In nucleotides, the CDR3 is TGTGCCAGCAGCTTACTGGATGTTACTTACACTGAAGCTTTCTTT.

This clonotype was seen a few times. The chain has TRBV6-6 and TRBJ2-7; 9 bases line up with TRBD2. The CDR3 is 14 residues long. Germline V gene sequence: CDR1 MNHNY, CDR2 SVGAGI (reference sequence). CDR3 bases: TGTGCGGCACAGGGCGGGAGGGGTTCCTACGAGCAGTACTTC. As protein: CAAQGGRGSYEQYF.

Turning to this clonotype: A much larger clone differs by one base, so this may be a read error. This chain joins TRBV12-5 and TRBJ1-5; 7 nucleotides match TRBD1. This CDR3 is built from 15 residues. Germline V gives CDR1 LGHNT, CDR2 FRNRAP. The J segment lost 2 bases and the V segment lost 9 bases, leaving 10 bases of the junction unmatched. The CDR3 DNA is TGTGCTAGAGGGAACAGGGGTTATGGCAATCAGCCCCAGCATTTT. Encoded protein: CARGNRGYGNQPQHF.

Many counts were recorded for this clonotype. This rearrangement joins TRBV11-2 to TRBJ2-1, with 7 bases aligning to TRBD2. V trimming: 1 base; J trimming: 7 bases; junction bases outside the gene matches: 7. This CDR3 spans 15 amino acids. Germline lookup yields CDR1 SGHAT and CDR2 FQNNGV. CDR3 protein: CASSLVGGGPNEQFF. DNA of the CDR3: TGTGCCAGCAGCTTAGTCGGGGGAGGGCCGAATGAGCAGTTCTTC.

At least ten counts were recorded for this clonotype. This chain joins TRBV7-6 and TRBJ2-1, with D tentatively TRBD2 (7 bases). The CDR3 length is 16 residues. Trimming left V 5 bases short and J 1 base short, with 15 bases between. The V gene's germline CDR1 is SGHVS and CDR2 FNYEAQ. The CDR3 nucleotides read TGTGCCAGCAGCCTCGGGGGGAGGGGGTCCTACAATGAGCAGTTCTTC. Encoded protein: CASSLGGRGSYNEQFF.

The chain is built from TRBV7-9 and TRBJ2-7; 8 nucleotides line up with TRBD2. This CDR3 contains 15 residues. The germline V gene encodes CDR1 SEHNR and CDR2 FQNEAQ (reference sequence). Trimming removed 5 bases from V and 2 bases from J; junction bases left unmatched: 8. Written as DNA, the CDR3 is TGTGCCAGCAGCGATACCGGGACTAGAACCTACGAGCAGTACTTC. Protein sequence: CASSDTGTRTYEQYF.

The sample holds one count of this clonotype. The gene calls are TRBV19 and TRBJ2-3; D is unresolved. This CDR3 is built from 14 residues. Germline lookup yields CDR1 LNHDA and CDR2 SQIVND (reference sequence). Trimming left V 0 bases short and J 4 bases short, with 8 bases between. CDR3 sequence reads: CASSIDGHSDTQYF. The CDR3, as DNA: TGTGCCAGTAGTATAGACGGGCACTCAGATACGCAGTATTTT. Full variable domain (remainder filled in from reference TRBV19 and TRBJ2-3): DGGITQSPKYLFRKEGQNVTLSCEQNLNHDAMYWYRQDPGQGLRLIYYSQIVNDFQKGDIAEGYSVSREKKESFPLTVTSAQKNPTAFYLCASSIDGHSDTQYFGPGTRLTVL.

On this clonotype itself: This may be a read error: a much more frequent sequence differs by one nucleotide. The chain carries TRBV10-3 and TRBJ1-1; no definite D call. V gave up 5 bases and J gave up 1 base, with 8 bases separating them. Per germline, CDR1 ENHRY and CDR2 SYGVKD. The CDR3 has 13 residues. The CDR3 spells CAISYGRNTEAFF. The CDR3 DNA reads as TGTGCCATCAGTTACGGGAGGAACACTGAAGCTTTCTTT.

The chain is built from TRBV28 and TRBJ1-5, with D possibly being TRBD1 (5 bases). The V and J ends lost 6 bases and 0 bases respectively, with 15 bases between them. Germline V gene lookup returns CDR1 MDHEN and CDR2 SYDVKM. This CDR3 spans 16 amino acids. The CDR3: CASRHTTGYSNQPQHF. In nucleotides, the CDR3 is TGTGCCAGCAGGCATACAACAGGTTATAGCAATCAGCCCCAGCATTTT.

This clonotype was counted only a few times. This chain uses TRBV19 with TRBJ1-5; D gene ambiguous. Trimming removed 2 bases at V and 9 bases at J, with 20 bases between. This CDR3 spans 16 amino acids. Germline V CDR1 and CDR2: LNHDA, SQIVND (reference sequence). DNA for the CDR3: TGTGCCAGTAGTATATCTCAGCAGAGGGCCTCTGGGCCCCAGCATTTT. Its protein is CASSISQQRASGPQHF.

This clonotype was seen repeatedly, ten times or more. This chain uses TRBV7-2 with TRBJ2-5, with no clear D. CDR1 is SGHTA and CDR2 is FQGNSA in the germline V gene. V dropped 1 base and J dropped 4 bases, with 10 bases sitting between them. This CDR3 spans 14 amino acids. CDR3 region: CASSLEPTRETQYF. As DNA, the CDR3 is TGTGCCAGCAGCTTAGAACCCACTCGAGAGACCCAGTACTTC. The variable domain in full, with the rest retrieved from reference TRBV7-2 and TRBJ2-5, is GAGVSQSPSNKVTEKGKDVELRCDPISGHTALYWYRQSLGQGLEFLIYFQGNSAPDKSGLPSDRFSAERTGGSVSTLTIQRTQQEDSAVYLCASSLEPTRETQYFGPGTRLLVL.

The CDR3 DNA follows: TGTGCCAGCAGCCCCGGGGACTCCTGGAACACCGGGGAGCTGTTTTTT. Its translation: CASSPGDSWNTGELFF. V is TRBV7-6 and J is TRBJ2-2, with D perhaps matching TRBD2 (6 bases). This CDR3 region has 16 residues. V lost 5 bases to trimming and J lost 1 base, with 14 bases between them. Germline values: CDR1 SGHVS, CDR2 FNYEAQ.

The chain couples TRBV20-1 to TRBJ2-7; perhaps TRBD2 as D (6 bases). There are 15 residues in the CDR3. CDR1 and CDR2 from the germline V gene are DFQATT and SNEGSKA (reference sequence). The germline V and J ends were trimmed by 7 bases and 4 bases, with 23 bases remaining between them. CDR3 DNA: TGCAGTGTAAAGAGAGGAGACCGGGAGTATTACGAGCAGTACTTC. Its protein product is CSVKRGDREYYEQYF.

The table lists this clonotype with a few counts. The rearrangement joins TRBV7-2 to TRBJ2-1; D is perhaps TRBD2 (6 bases). This CDR3 comprises 14 residues. Germline assignment: CDR1 SGHTA and CDR2 FQGNSA. The germline V and J ends were trimmed by 4 bases and 7 bases, with 14 bases remaining between them. The CDR3 sequence: CASSYLSGPNEQFF. CDR3 DNA: TGTGCCAGCAGCTACCTTAGCGGACCTAATGAGCAGTTCTTC.

The chain recombines TRBV7-2 with TRBJ1-5, with a possible D match to TRBD1 (5 bases). The V gene lost 5 bases and the J gene lost 6 bases, with 14 bases spanning the gap. Germline loops: CDR1 SGHTA, CDR2 FQGNSA. This CDR3 is 14 amino acids long. The CDR3 sequence: CASSPRTTGQPQHF. CDR3 sequence (DNA): TGTGCCAGCAGCCCCAGGACAACGGGTCAGCCCCAGCATTTT.

The chain carries TRBV3-1 and TRBJ2-5, with D perhaps TRBD2 (6 bases). V lost 2 bases and J 5 bases, leaving 21 bases between the germline ends. Germline CDR1 reads LGHDT; CDR2 reads YNNKEL (reference sequence). The CDR3 has 17 amino acids. In DNA, the CDR3 is TGTGCCAGCAGCCAACTAACGATCGACGGGGGTCGGGAGACCCAGTACTTC. Amino acid sequence: CASSQLTIDGGRETQYF.

The chain carries TRBV2 and TRBJ2-5, with D perhaps assigned TRBD1 or TRBD2 (5 bases each). CDR1 is SNHLY and CDR2 is FYNNEI in the germline V gene. This CDR3 comprises 19 residues. Trimming cost V 6 bases and J 1 base, with 27 bases left between them. The CDR3 DNA reads TGTGCCAGCAGACCCGGGACCCACAGCAAATTGAGTAGCCAAGAGACCCAGTACTTC. Translating gives CASRPGTHSKLSSQETQYF.

V usage is TRBV7-2 and J usage is TRBJ2-5; D could derive from TRBD1 or TRBD2 (6 bases each). V was trimmed by 1 base and J by 4 bases, leaving 16 bases between them. In germline, CDR1 is SGHTA, CDR2 FQGNSA. The CDR3 totals 16 residues. CDR3 DNA: TGTGCCAGCAGCTTAGGGCCCCCGGGGGCGGGAGAGACCCAGTACTTC. This translates into CASSLGPPGAGETQYF.

The V call is TRBV10-3, the J call TRBJ2-1, with TRBD2 identical over 10 bases. The CDR3 length is 15 residues. CDR1 is ENHRY, CDR2 SYGVKD, per germline. Trimming at V came to 7 bases and at J to 1 base, leaving 4 bases not matched to a gene. The CDR3 is CAIMSGGGSYNEQFF. For the CDR3, the DNA is TGTGCCATCATGAGCGGGGGGGGATCCTACAATGAGCAGTTCTTC.

The chain joins TRBV6-5 to TRBJ1-4; unclear D gene. V lost 5 bases to trimming and J lost 2 bases, with 6 bases between them. Germline V gene sequence: CDR1 MNHEY, CDR2 SVGAGI. The CDR3 contains 13 residues. Here the CDR3 reads CASSGSTNEKLFF. The CDR3 bases are TGTGCCAGCAGTGGCAGCACTAATGAAAAACTGTTTTTT.

This chain uses TRBV6-2 or TRBV6-3 with TRBJ2-5, with D uncertain. V gave up 4 bases and J gave up 5 bases, with 11 bases separating them. The CDR3 is 13 residues long. Germline V gene data show CDR1 as MNHEY and CDR2 as SVGEGT. As DNA, the CDR3 is TGTGCCAGCAGTTTTACCCTCGAGGAGACCCAGTACTTC. Translation gives CASSFTLEETQYF.

This chain connects TRBV6-6 to TRBJ2-1; perhaps TRBD2 as D (6 bases). V was trimmed by 4 bases and J by 5 bases, leaving 15 bases between them. The CDR3 has 15 amino acids. Germline values: CDR1 MNHNY, CDR2 SVGAGI (reference sequence). In DNA form, the CDR3 reads TGTGCCAGCAGTTCCCCGGGACTGGGTAACAATGAGCAGTTCTTC. Protein sequence: CASSSPGLGNNEQFF.

This clonotype was seen at least ten times. V is TRBV7-8 and J is TRBJ2-1, with 13 bases fitting TRBD2. The CDR3 extends over 16 amino acids. Germline V lookup: CDR1 SGHVS, CDR2 FQNEAQ. The J segment lost 8 bases and the V segment lost 5 bases, leaving 9 bases of the junction unmatched. The CDR3 nucleotides read TGTGCCAGCAGCAAAAGGACTAGCGGGAGTCTTGATGAGCAGTTCTTC. It encodes CASSKRTSGSLDEQFF.

The V gene is TRBV7-4, the J gene TRBJ1-5, with D unclear. V lost 6 bases, J lost 1 base, and 13 bases lay in between. Germline CDR1 SGHVT, CDR2 SQSDAQ. The CDR3 consists of 15 residues. CDR3 nucleotides: TGTGCCAGCAGGAAAGACGGTCGAAGCAATCAGCCCCAGCATTTT. Translation: CASRKDGRSNQPQHF.

The chain uses TRBV2 and TRBJ2-3; no clear D gene. In germline, CDR1 is SNHLY, CDR2 FYNNEI. The ends were cut back, 2 bases at V and 5 bases at J, with 2 bases in the middle. The CDR3 extends over 11 amino acids. Here the CDR3 DNA reads TGTGCCAGCAGTGAACGAGATACGCAGTATTTT. Residues: CASSERDTQYF.

The chain has TRBV4-1 and TRBJ2-5; weak D call: TRBD2 (5 bases). The length of the CDR3 is 14 residues. V lost 6 bases and J lost 4, with 15 bases in between. Per germline, CDR1 MGHRA and CDR2 YSYEKL. The CDR3 loop is CASRYREFSETQYF. The CDR3 DNA follows: TGCGCCAGCAGGTATCGGGAATTTTCAGAGACCCAGTACTTC.

The genes are TRBV19 and TRBJ2-1; perhaps TRBD2 as D (5 bases). Looked up from germline, CDR1 is LNHDA and CDR2 is SQIVND (reference sequence). This CDR3 is built from 13 residues. V was cut by 0 bases and J by 12 bases, with 12 bases left in between. As DNA, the CDR3 is TGTGCCAGTAGTATAGATCGGGGAGCTCTGCAGTTCTTC. This codes for CASSIDRGALQFF.

The V call is TRBV7-4, the J call TRBJ2-2; the D is unclear. The CDR3 is 15 residues long. From germline, CDR1 is SGHVT and CDR2 SQSDAQ. Trimming left V 6 bases short and J 1 base short, with 12 bases between. Here the CDR3 reads CASRFGQENTGELFF. The CDR3 coding sequence is TGTGCCAGCAGATTCGGGCAGGAGAACACCGGGGAGCTGTTTTTT.